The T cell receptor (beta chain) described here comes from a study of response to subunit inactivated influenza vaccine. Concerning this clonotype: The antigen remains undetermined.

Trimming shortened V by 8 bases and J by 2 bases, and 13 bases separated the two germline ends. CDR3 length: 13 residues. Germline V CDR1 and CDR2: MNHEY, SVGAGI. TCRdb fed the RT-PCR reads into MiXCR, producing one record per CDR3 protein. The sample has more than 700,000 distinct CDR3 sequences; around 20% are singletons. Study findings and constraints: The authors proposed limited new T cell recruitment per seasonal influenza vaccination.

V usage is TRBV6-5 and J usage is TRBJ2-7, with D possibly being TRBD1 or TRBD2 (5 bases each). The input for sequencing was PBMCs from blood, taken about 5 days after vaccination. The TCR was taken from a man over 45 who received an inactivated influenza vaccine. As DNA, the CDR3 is TGTGCCAGCGTTGGGTGGGACCCCTACGAGCAGTACTTC. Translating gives CASVGWDPYEQYF.